The TCR beta chain described here comes from a study of T cells after posttransplantation cyclophosphamide. Overall study results and limits: TRB clonality was highly associated with recipient CMV seropositivity and reactivation. Later blood repertoires were often dominated by clones from the donor CD8+ memory compartment. Tissue-infiltrating T cells from skin or gut overlapped little with blood T cells.

Cells defined as naive were viable CD3+CD4+ or CD3+CD8+ and CCR7+CD45RA+CD45RO-CD95-CD27+CD28+. The related graft donor's blood sample was taken on the day of bone marrow donation. The ends lost 8 bases at V and 5 bases at J; junction bases unmatched: 6. This CDR3 is built from 15 residues. CDR1 and CDR2 from the germline V gene are LNHDA and SQIVND (reference sequence). Repertoires were generated with immunoSEQ multiplex PCR, while TCRdb's copy carries only in-frame clones and drops some. The sample carries about 19,000 clones, 95% to 98% recorded once. In its sample, this clone was seen once. What it binds is unknown.

The chain uses TRBV19 and TRBJ2-2, with TRBD2 identical over 12 bases. This TCR derives from a man aged 35-49 years in good health, CMV-negative, and a related stem cell transplant donor. Sequenced material: naive CD4+ T cells sorted from PBMCs. The CDR3 here is CASSTSGRRTGELFF. CDR3 nucleotides: TGTGCCAGTTCGACTAGCGGGAGACGAACCGGGGAGCTGTTTTTT.